These 10 T cell receptor beta chains came from one sample sequenced in a study of PD-1 blockade in classical Hodgkin lymphoma. The method was immunoSEQ multiplex PCR; TCRdb's version includes in-frame clones alone and lacks a portion of them. The sample records some 23,000 clones, roughly 94% being singletons. Time point reported: newly diagnosed, previously untreated cHL patient sample. What was sequenced was peripheral blood mononuclear cells (PBMCs). The receptors stem from a human donor with classical Hodgkin lymphoma.

The chain couples TRBV7-9 to TRBJ1-5; TRBD1 agrees at 7 bases. CDR1 is SEHNR, CDR2 FQNEAQ, per germline (reference sequence). The CDR3 length is 14 residues. V shed 5 bases, J shed 7 bases, and the junction held 8 bases outside the gene matches. The CDR3 spells CASSPGQVRQPQHF. CDR3 sequence (DNA): TGTGCCAGCAGCCCTGGACAGGTCCGACAGCCCCAGCATTTT.

The V call is TRBV30, the J call TRBJ2-7; D may be TRBD1 or TRBD2 (5 bases each). Germline assignment: CDR1 GTSNPN and CDR2 SVGIG (reference sequence). The CDR3 contains 13 residues. V lost 1 base and J 7 bases, leaving 14 bases between the germline ends. DNA for the CDR3: TGTGCCTGGAGTGGTCAGGGAGAGGGAGAGCAGTACTTC. Amino acid sequence: CAWSGQGEGEQYF.

The V gene is TRBV14, the J gene TRBJ2-3, with D maybe TRBD2 (5 bases). V was trimmed by 1 base and J by 2 bases, leaving 7 bases between them. Germline CDR1 SGHDN, CDR2 FVKESK. This CDR3 region has 14 residues. The CDR3 loop reads CASSQGLHTDTQYF. The CDR3 DNA reads as TGTGCCAGCAGCCAAGGACTACACACAGATACGCAGTATTTT.

The CDR3 region has the DNA TGTGCCAGCAGTGAAGTGCAGGGACGAATCGATGGCTACACCTTC. It is translated as CASSEVQGRIDGYTF. V gene TRBV6-1 combines with J gene TRBJ1-2; weak D call: TRBD1 (5 bases). Germline loops: CDR1 MNHNS, CDR2 SASEGT. The CDR3 totals 15 residues. The ends were cut back, 1 base at V and 6 bases at J, with 15 bases in the middle.

This chain joins TRBV6-5 and TRBJ1-1; D gene uncertain. There are 13 residues in the CDR3. CDR1 MNHEY and CDR2 SVGAGI come from the germline V gene. Between the trimmed V and J ends, which lost 0 bases and 2 bases, there was a span of 4 bases. In DNA form, the CDR3 reads TGTGCCAGCAGTTACTCTCTAAACACTGAAGCTTTCTTT. Amino acids: CASSYSLNTEAFF.

The J gene is TRBJ1-1, the V gene TRBV9; the D gene is possibly TRBD1 (6 bases). The CDR3 runs 15 residues. The V end was cut by 0 bases, the J end by 4 bases, with 13 bases between. Germline V CDR1 and CDR2: SGDLS, YYNGEE. In DNA form, the CDR3 reads TGTGCCAGCAGCGTAGGAGGCAGGGGTCGCACTGAAGCTTTCTTT. Its translation is CASSVGGRGRTEAFF.

The chain recombines TRBV29-1 with TRBJ2-7; no definite D call. The germline CDR1 and CDR2 sequences are SQVTM and ANQGSEA. V was pared by 7 bases and J by 2 bases, with 12 bases between. CDR3 length: 12 amino acids. The CDR3: CSAHTSPYEQYF. The CDR3 DNA sequence: TGCAGCGCTCATACATCTCCCTACGAGCAGTACTTC.

The rearrangement uses TRBV11-3 and TRBJ1-3; D gene unclear. Germline-derived CDR1 and CDR2 are SGHNT and YENEEA. V was trimmed by 4 bases and J by 3 bases, leaving 10 bases between them. This CDR3 is 14 amino acids long. The CDR3 DNA reads TGTGCCAGCAGCTCACACCCGGATGGAAACACCATATATTTT. Protein sequence: CASSSHPDGNTIYF.

A single count supports this clone. The chain recombines TRBV7-2 with TRBJ2-4; unclear D gene. V shed 5 bases and J shed 5 bases, with 13 bases lying between them. There are 14 residues in the CDR3. Germline V gives CDR1 SGHTA, CDR2 FQGNSA. Here the CDR3 DNA reads TGTGCCAGCAGCCCACGGACCTCGGAAAACATTCAGTACTTC. This encodes CASSPRTSENIQYF.

V and J are TRBV5-7 and TRBJ1-4, with 7 bases identical to TRBD1. TRBV5-7 is treated as an ORF (open reading frame) with a function not yet certain. The junction had 5 bases not matched to a gene; V was cut back by 5 bases and J by 4 bases. This CDR3 spans 14 amino acids. The CDR3 sequence is CASRRDSHNEKLFF. DNA for the CDR3: TGTGCCAGCAGACGGGACAGTCATAATGAAAAACTGTTTTTT.